The next 17 T cell receptor beta chains were all read from a single sample in a study of blood T cell repertoires in COVID-19. Clones were read by immunoSEQ multiplex PCR, and TCRdb kept only the in-frame ones, dropping some. The repertoire holds over 85,000 clones, with 88% as singletons. The sample comprised peripheral blood. Receptor source: a woman aged 50 to 65 with acute or convalescent COVID-19.

The chain uses TRBV6-5 and TRBJ1-6, with D possibly TRBD1 on 5 matching bases. This CDR3 spans 14 amino acids. Germline V gene data show CDR1 as MNHEY and CDR2 as SVGAGI. V was pared by 10 bases and J by 6 bases, with 16 bases between. The CDR3 loop is CATNKGVSNSPLHF. CDR3 nucleotides: TGTGCCACAAATAAAGGGGTTTCTAATTCACCCCTCCACTTT.

The rearrangement joins TRBV5-1 to TRBJ2-1; unclear D gene. The CDR3 contains 14 residues. Germline-derived CDR1 and CDR2 are SGHRS and YFSETQ. V was trimmed by 2 bases and J by 3 bases, leaving 9 bases between them. The CDR3 is CASSFDSNYNEQFF. CDR3 nucleotide sequence: TGCGCCAGCAGCTTCGACTCAAACTACAATGAGCAGTTCTTC.

This clone was seen only once. The chain uses TRBV27 and TRBJ1-2, with 8 bases that match TRBD1. Germline CDR1 reads MNHEY; CDR2 reads SMNVEV (reference sequence). This CDR3 comprises 14 residues. J was trimmed by 8 bases and V by 6 bases; bases with no gene match: 11. The CDR3 loop is CASRPGQGAGGYTF. CDR3 in DNA: TGTGCCAGCAGGCCTGGGCAGGGGGCTGGAGGCTACACCTTC.

This clone was recorded only once. The chain has TRBV2 and TRBJ2-7; 8 bases map to TRBD2. Per germline, CDR1 SNHLY and CDR2 FYNNEI. V was clipped by 11 bases and J by 0 bases; unmatched bases: 6. This CDR3 is 13 amino acids long. The CDR3 reads CAAGGGYSYEQYF. CDR3 DNA sequence: TGTGCCGCGGGAGGCGGATACTCCTACGAGCAGTACTTC.

This chain connects TRBV5-6 to TRBJ1-2, with unresolved D. V shed 1 base and J shed 7 bases, with 20 bases lying between them. The germline V gene encodes CDR1 SGHDT and CDR2 YYEEEE. The CDR3 spans 16 residues. CDR3 sequence reads: CASSLLDKADVPGYTF. As DNA, the CDR3 is TGTGCCAGCAGCTTGCTAGATAAGGCAGACGTTCCTGGCTACACCTTC.

This clone was detected only once. This rearrangement joins TRBV30 to TRBJ2-7, with no clear D. This CDR3 is built from 14 residues. Germline CDR1 and CDR2: GTSNPN and SVGIG (reference sequence). V was cut by 2 bases and J by 1 base, with 12 bases left in between. CDR3 coding DNA: TGTGCCTGGAGTCCCTGGGCCACTTCCTACGAGCAGTACTTC. It translates to CAWSPWATSYEQYF.

This clone was detected a few times. This chain connects TRBV28 to TRBJ1-5, with a tentative D call TRBD1 (6 bases). Germline values: CDR1 MDHEN, CDR2 SYDVKM. The CDR3 has 16 amino acids. Between the trimmed V and J ends, which lost 7 bases and 9 bases, there was a span of 25 bases. For the CDR3, the DNA is TGTGCCAGCACCCCCTGGGACACTGATAGTTTTCTGCCCCAGCATTTT. As protein: CASTPWDTDSFLPQHF.

The V gene is TRBV3-1 (or the pseudogene TRBV3-2), the J gene TRBJ2-1, with 12 bases aligning to TRBD2. CDR3 length equals 16 residues. Germline V gives CDR1 LGHDT, CDR2 YNNKEL (reference sequence). Unmatched junction bases numbered 3, after V lost 1 base and J lost 5 bases. CDR3 in amino acids: CASSQASGRAHNEQFF. CDR3 nucleotide sequence: TGTGCCAGCAGCCAAGCTAGCGGGAGGGCCCACAATGAGCAGTTCTTC.

The genes are TRBV13 and TRBJ2-7, with 7 bases matching TRBD1. This CDR3 has 15 amino acids. Trimming at V came to 2 bases and at J to 7 bases, leaving 11 bases not matched to a gene. The V gene's germline CDR1 is PRHDT and CDR2 FYEKMQ (reference sequence). The CDR3 sequence is CASSLSTGDMWEQYF. In nucleotides, the CDR3 is TGTGCCAGCAGCTTAAGTACAGGGGATATGTGGGAGCAGTACTTC. Full variable domain (missing parts from reference TRBV13 and TRBJ2-7): AAGVIQSPRHLIKEKRETATLKCYPIPRHDTVYWYQQGPGQDPQFLISFYEKMQSDKGSIPDRFSAQQFSDYHSELNMSSLELGDSALYFCASSLSTGDMWEQYFGPGTRLTVT.

V usage is TRBV21-1 and J usage is TRBJ1-1. TRBV21-1 has pseudogene status. The CDR3 length is 15 residues. CDR3 region: CASSNLPGKNTEAFF. Here the CDR3 DNA reads TGTGCCAGCAGCAACCTGCCCGGGAAGAACACTGAAGCTTTCTTT.

The CDR3 protein is CAISESDPKWEGHRNNEQFF. The CDR3 DNA follows: TGTGCCATCAGTGAGTCAGACCCAAAGTGGGAGGGCCATCGGAACAATGAGCAGTTCTTC. The gene calls are TRBV10-3 and TRBJ2-1, with 7 positions matching TRBD2. The length of the CDR3 is 20 residues. Germline V gene data show CDR1 as ENHRY and CDR2 as SYGVKD. Trimming cost V 0 bases and J 5 bases; bases outside gene matches: 19.

The gene calls are TRBV5-1 and TRBJ2-6; 10 bases agree with TRBD1. The CDR3 sequence is 19 residues long. Germline loops: CDR1 SGHRS, CDR2 YFSETQ. Trimming took 4 bases from V and 0 from J; bases not matched to a gene: 10. CDR3 bases: TGCGCCAGCAGCGCAATCGCCGGGACAGGGGCCTCTGGGGCCAACGTCCTGACTTTC. Translating it yields CASSAIAGTGASGANVLTF.

The V and J genes are TRBV7-2 and TRBJ1-5; no reliable D call. V shed 2 bases and J shed 0 bases, with 5 bases lying between them. The CDR3 spans 14 residues. The germline gives CDR1 SGHTA, CDR2 FQGNSA. Here the CDR3 DNA reads TGTGCCAGCAGCTTACAGTATAGCAATCAGCCCCAGCATTTT. Translating gives CASSLQYSNQPQHF. The full variable domain, with the rest looked up from reference TRBV7-2 and TRBJ1-5, is GAGVSQSPSNKVTEKGKDVELRCDPISGHTALYWYRQSLGQGLEFLIYFQGNSAPDKSGLPSDRFSAERTGGSVSTLTIQRTQQEDSAVYLCASSLQYSNQPQHFGDGTRLSIL.

The rearrangement uses TRBV6-4 and TRBJ2-1; possibly TRBD1 for D (6 bases). Per germline, CDR1 MRHNA and CDR2 SNTAGT. The V end was cut by 10 bases, the J end by 3 bases, with 13 bases between. The CDR3 contains 13 residues. CDR3 loop: CATALTGYNEQFF. The CDR3 DNA sequence: TGTGCCACCGCCTTGACAGGCTACAATGAGCAGTTCTTC.

This clone was seen a single time. The chain is built from TRBV11-2 and TRBJ1-1; TRBD1 is a possible D gene (6 bases). The CDR3 length is 13 residues. Trimming stripped 8 bases from V and 0 bases from J, with 10 bases between. CDR1 and CDR2 from the germline V gene are SGHAT and FQNNGV. The CDR3 DNA reads TGTGCCAGCGCCAGGGGCATGAACACTGAAGCTTTCTTT. Protein: CASARGMNTEAFF.

This rearrangement joins TRBV4-1 to TRBJ2-7, with a weak D call TRBD1 (6 bases). The CDR3 extends over 16 amino acids. Germline CDR1 MGHRA, CDR2 YSYEKL. V lost 4 bases and J 2 bases, leaving 18 bases between the germline ends. The CDR3 protein is CASSPETGTSPYEQYF. The CDR3 nucleotides are TGCGCCAGCAGCCCGGAGACGGGGACAAGTCCCTACGAGCAGTACTTC.

The chain carries TRBV18 and TRBJ1-1, with 8 bases that match TRBD1. The V and J ends lost 3 bases and 1 base, in that order; junction bases with no gene match: 4. Germline V gene sequence: CDR1 KGHSH, CDR2 LQKENI. The CDR3 has 15 amino acids. The CDR3 sequence: CASSPSQGGNTEAFF. CDR3 nucleotides: TGTGCCAGCTCACCCTCACAGGGGGGGAACACTGAAGCTTTCTTT.